What follows are 19 T cell receptor beta chains derived from one specimen sequenced in a study of a mutant IDH1 vaccine in newly diagnosed glioma. These TCRs are of unknown antigen specificity. TCRdb's copy holds only in-frame clones and misses some; the assay was immunoSEQ multiplex PCR. The repertoire holds about 55,000 clones, approximately 76% seen once, with about 4.9% in the top ten. As to time point: week 47, end of study. Every single dose of the vaccine, 300 ug of mutant IDH1 20-mer peptide, came with topical imiquimod. The material was PBMCs, obtained from a glioma patient whose treatment included an IDH1 peptide vaccine. Receptors originate from a woman in her 40s with glioma. Some clones in this sample may be carry-over from other donors' samples.

The rearrangement uses TRBV6-5 and TRBJ1-1; D remains unclear. Germline CDR1 and CDR2: MNHEY and SVGAGI. CDR3 size: 12 residues. Trimming took off 8 bases at V and 0 bases at J, with 7 bases between the two ends. The CDR3 DNA reads TGTGCCAGCCGGCGAATGAACACTGAAGCTTTCTTT. Protein sequence: CASRRMNTEAFF.

The chain's CDR3 is CASSLGGSRYEQYF. The CDR3 DNA is TGTGCCAGCAGCTTAGGCGGGAGTAGATACGAGCAGTACTTC. The V and J genes are TRBV5-6 and TRBJ2-7; 7 nucleotides align to TRBD2. CDR3 length: 14 residues. V lost 2 bases, J lost 4 bases, and 6 bases stayed unmatched. Germline CDR1 is SGHDT and CDR2 is YYEEEE.

The V call is TRBV2, the J call TRBJ1-5; D is uncertain. In germline, CDR1 is SNHLY, CDR2 FYNNEI. Trimming removed 0 bases at V and 2 bases at J, with 11 bases between. This CDR3 has 16 residues. Here the CDR3 DNA reads TGTGCCAGCAGTGAAGCGTTGTCCGGGGGCAATCAGCCCCAGCATTTT. Its translation: CASSEALSGGNQPQHF.

The V call is TRBV10-3, the J call TRBJ1-5, with 7 bases lining up with TRBD1. CDR3 size: 14 residues. Germline values: CDR1 ENHRY, CDR2 SYGVKD. V shed 4 bases and J 7 bases; nucleotides not matched to a gene: 7. CDR3 loop: CAISGTGERQPQHF. As DNA, the CDR3 is TGTGCCATCAGTGGAACAGGGGAGCGACAGCCCCAGCATTTT.

This chain connects TRBV6-6 to TRBJ1-4; 7 nucleotides align to TRBD1. After removal of 7 bases from V and 8 bases from J, the junction contained 10 bases not matched to a gene. This CDR3 comprises 14 residues. The V gene's germline CDR1 is MNHNY and CDR2 SVGAGI (reference sequence). The CDR3 nucleotides read TGTGCCAGCAACGAAGACAGGGTTGGGGAAAAACTGTTTTTT. It codes for CASNEDRVGEKLFF.

The chain recombines TRBV7-2 with TRBJ2-7, with D possibly matching TRBD1 (6 bases). The CDR3 is 16 residues long. In germline, CDR1 is SGHTA, CDR2 FQGNSA. V lost 5 bases and J lost 3, with 20 bases in between. CDR3 loop: CASSLPRQEPNYEQYF. The CDR3 region has the DNA TGTGCCAGCAGCCTCCCCCGACAGGAACCAAACTACGAGCAGTACTTC.

This clone is a singleton in its sample. The chain uses TRBV19 and TRBJ2-2; D might be TRBD1 (6 bases). V was trimmed by 9 bases and J by 2 bases, leaving 16 bases between them. From germline, CDR1 is LNHDA and CDR2 SQIVND (reference sequence). The CDR3 totals 15 residues. The CDR3 DNA reads as TGTGCCAGCCGGGCTGGACAGACCAACACCGGGGAGCTGTTTTTT. Protein: CASRAGQTNTGELFF.

By proportion, this clone is medium-sized (0.01 to 0.1%). The V and J genes are TRBV30 and TRBJ1-4; 7 bases line up with TRBD1. The V gene's germline CDR1 is GTSNPN and CDR2 SVGIG (reference sequence). With 0 bases clipped from V and 7 bases from J, the junction kept 2 bases outside the gene matches. The CDR3 loop spans 13 amino acids. The CDR3 spells CAWSVGQIEKLFF. The CDR3 DNA sequence: TGTGCCTGGAGTGTGGGACAGATTGAAAAACTGTTTTTT.

There are a few counts of this clone. The rearrangement links TRBV27 to TRBJ1-1, with D unresolved. The V end lost 6 bases, the J end lost 0 bases, and 11 bases lay between the germline ends. The CDR3 sequence is 14 residues long. Germline-derived CDR1 and CDR2 are MNHEY and SMNVEV (reference sequence). DNA of the CDR3: TGTGCCAGCAGGTTAATTAGCGTGAACACTGAAGCTTTCTTT. Protein product: CASRLISVNTEAFF.

This clone showed up just once. The V and J genes are TRBV15 and TRBJ1-6, with D possibly being TRBD1 (5 bases). Germline lookup yields CDR1 LNHNV and CDR2 YYDKDF (reference sequence). V shed 1 base and J shed 9 bases, with 10 bases lying between them. This CDR3 comprises 14 residues. CDR3 in amino acids: CATSRVGGSSPLHF. The DNA of the CDR3 is TGTGCCACCAGCAGAGTGGGGGGGAGTTCACCCCTCCACTTT.

The genes are TRBV5-4 and TRBJ1-2, with D unresolved. This CDR3 comprises 16 residues. The germline CDR1 and CDR2 sequences are SGHNT and YYREEE (reference sequence). Trimming shortened V by 3 bases and J by 0 bases, and 15 bases separated the two germline ends. CDR3 sequence (DNA): TGTGCCAGCAGCTCGAAGTCGGGCGGTACTAACTATGGCTACACCTTC. The encoded protein is CASSSKSGGTNYGYTF.

The chain joins TRBV10-2 to TRBJ1-6; 12 nucleotides agree with TRBD1. This CDR3 region has 14 residues. The V gene's germline CDR1 is WSHSY and CDR2 SAAADI. V lost 6 bases, J lost 8 bases, and 2 bases stayed unmatched. The CDR3 DNA is TGCGCCAGCAGGGGGACAGGGGGCGATTCACCCCTCCACTTT. It codes for CASRGTGGDSPLHF.

The gene calls are TRBV2 and TRBJ2-7; D ambiguous. This CDR3 region has 15 residues. Between the trimmed V and J ends, which lost 1 base and 6 bases, there was a span of 16 bases. Germline-derived CDR1 and CDR2 are SNHLY and FYNNEI. CDR3 in amino acids: CASSEVGSESVEQYF. The CDR3 DNA follows: TGTGCCAGCAGTGAAGTTGGTAGTGAGTCCGTCGAGCAGTACTTC.

The chain carries TRBV5-5 and TRBJ1-4; 8 bases agree with TRBD1. Germline values: CDR1 SGHKS, CDR2 YYEKEE (reference sequence). There are 14 residues in the CDR3. J was trimmed by 8 bases and V by 4 bases; bases with no gene match: 7. The CDR3 region has the DNA TGTGCCAGCAGCCCCGACAGGGGAGGGGAAAAACTGTTTTTT. Encoded protein: CASSPDRGGEKLFF.

By share, this clone counts as medium-sized. The DNA for the CDR3 is TGTGCCAGCAGCCAGACAATTGGTCAGCCCCAGCATTTT. Translated: CASSQTIGQPQHF. The rearrangement uses TRBV7-2 and TRBJ1-5; no reliable D call. The length of the CDR3 is 13 residues. Trimming removed 5 bases from V and 6 bases from J, with 11 bases in between. The germline V gene encodes CDR1 SGHTA and CDR2 FQGNSA.

This rearrangement joins TRBV18 to TRBJ1-2; D is unresolved. The CDR3 contains 13 residues. Germline V gene sequence: CDR1 KGHSH, CDR2 LQKENI. With 1 base removed from V and 7 bases from J, the gap between germline ends came to 10 bases. The CDR3 DNA reads TGTGCCAGCTCACCACTGCCAGGCCGTGGCTACACCTTC. Encoded protein: CASSPLPGRGYTF.

The chain has TRBV18 and TRBJ1-5; D uncertain. Germline CDR1 is KGHSH and CDR2 is LQKENI. The CDR3 totals 13 residues. V was clipped by 2 bases and J by 6 bases, with 8 bases between them. CDR3 sequence reads: CASSPGLGQPQHF. The CDR3, as DNA: TGTGCCAGCTCACCAGGGTTGGGTCAGCCCCAGCATTTT.

The J gene is TRBJ1-1, the V gene TRBV28; D remains unclear. V lost 2 bases, J lost 2 bases, and 6 bases lay in between. CDR3 length: 13 residues. The germline V gene has CDR1 MDHEN and CDR2 SYDVKM. CDR3 nucleotides: TGTGCCAGCAGTTTAGTTGGCAACACTGAAGCTTTCTTT. As protein: CASSLVGNTEAFF.

Only a few counts were recorded for this clone. In DNA form, the CDR3 reads TGTGCCAGCAGCTTGACCTCGGGACAGTCCTATGGCTACACCTTC. It translates to CASSLTSGQSYGYTF. V usage is TRBV5-4 and J usage is TRBJ1-2; 7 nucleotides line up with TRBD1. V lost 1 base and J lost 4; bases outside the gene matches: 7. CDR1 is SGHNT and CDR2 is YYREEE in the germline V gene (reference sequence). The CDR3 contains 15 residues.